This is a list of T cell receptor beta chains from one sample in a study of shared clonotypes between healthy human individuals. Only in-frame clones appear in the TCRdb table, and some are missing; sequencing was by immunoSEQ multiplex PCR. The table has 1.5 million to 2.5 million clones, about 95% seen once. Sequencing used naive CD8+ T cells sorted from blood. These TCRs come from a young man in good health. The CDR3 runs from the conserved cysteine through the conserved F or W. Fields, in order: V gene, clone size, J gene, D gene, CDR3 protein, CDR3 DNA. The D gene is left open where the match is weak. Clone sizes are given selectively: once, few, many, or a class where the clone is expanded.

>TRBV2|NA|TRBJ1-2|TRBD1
CASRATGGGGYTF
TGTGCCAGCAGGGCAACAGGGGGAGGTGGCTACACCTTC
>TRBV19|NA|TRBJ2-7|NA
CASSIRGSFDYEQYF
TGTGCCAGTAGTATCCGGGGGAGCTTTGACTACGAGCAGTACTTC
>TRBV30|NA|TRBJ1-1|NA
CAWSPSQGSEAFF
TGTGCCTGGAGCCCCTCTCAGGGTTCTGAAGCTTTCTTT
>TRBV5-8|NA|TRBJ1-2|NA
CASSLVGGGPVVGYTF
TGTGCCAGCAGCTTGGTTGGTGGGGGGCCCGTGGTTGGCTACACCTTC
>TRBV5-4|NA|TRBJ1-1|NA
CASSLWGAGTEAFF
TGTGCCAGCAGCTTGTGGGGGGCTGGCACTGAAGCTTTCTTT
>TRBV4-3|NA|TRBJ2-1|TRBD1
CASRDRAYNEQFF
TGCGCCAGCCGGGACAGGGCCTACAATGAGCAGTTCTTC
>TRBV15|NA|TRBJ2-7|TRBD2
CATSSSYLAGAYEQYF
TGTGCCACCAGCAGCTCCTATCTAGCGGGAGCCTACGAGCAGTACTTC
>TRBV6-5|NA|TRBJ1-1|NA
CASSYGGDTVTLEAFF
TGTGCCAGCAGTTACGGGGGGGACACAGTTACCCTTGAAGCTTTCTTT
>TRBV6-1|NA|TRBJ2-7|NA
CASRGLVDYEQYF
TGTGCCAGCCGGGGTCTGGTAGACTACGAGCAGTACTTC
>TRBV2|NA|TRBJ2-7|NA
CASKVVTYEQYF
TGTGCCAGCAAAGTGGTTACCTACGAGCAGTACTTC
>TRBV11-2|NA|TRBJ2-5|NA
CASSLGLASRETQYF
TGTGCCAGCAGCTTAGGGCTGGCTAGCCGAGAGACCCAGTACTTC
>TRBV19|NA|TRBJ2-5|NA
CASSMTNGQETQYF
TGTGCCAGTAGTATGACTAATGGCCAAGAGACCCAGTACTTC
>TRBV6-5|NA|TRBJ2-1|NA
CASSYGGTNNEQFF
TGTGCCAGCAGTTATGGGGGTACGAACAATGAGCAGTTCTTC
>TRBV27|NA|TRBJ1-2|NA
CASSPKRTDSYGYTF
TGTGCCAGCAGTCCCAAACGGACAGACAGCTATGGCTACACCTTC
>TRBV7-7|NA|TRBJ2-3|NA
CASSLSPSSSDTQYF
TGTGCTAGCAGCTTAAGCCCTAGTTCTTCAGATACGCAGTATTTT
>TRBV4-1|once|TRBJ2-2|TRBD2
CASSPSGTSGGGRELFF
TGCGCCAGCAGCCCCTCCGGGACTAGCGGGGGGGGGAGGGAGCTGTTTTTT
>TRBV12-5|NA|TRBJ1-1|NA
CASGLGQPRDLFF
TGTGCTAGTGGTTTGGGGCAGCCAAGAGACCTTTTCTTT
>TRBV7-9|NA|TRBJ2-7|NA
CASSLALEYEQYF
TGTGCCAGCAGCTTAGCGCTTGAATACGAGCAGTACTTC
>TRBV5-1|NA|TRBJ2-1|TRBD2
CASSLDGGAYNEQFF
TGCGCCAGCAGCTTGGACGGGGGGGCATACAATGAGCAGTTCTTC
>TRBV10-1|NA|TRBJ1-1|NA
CASSESVGGFGEAFF
TGCGCCAGCAGTGAGTCGGTCGGAGGGTTCGGTGAAGCTTTCTTT
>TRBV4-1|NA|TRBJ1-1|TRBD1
CASKGASTEAFF
TGCGCCAGCAAGGGGGCGAGCACTGAAGCTTTCTTT
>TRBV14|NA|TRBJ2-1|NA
CASSQDHGQRTYNEQFF
TGTGCCAGCAGCCAGGACCACGGACAGAGGACCTACAATGAGCAGTTCTTC
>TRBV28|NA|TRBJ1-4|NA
CASRSTASGEKLFF
TGTGCCAGCAGGTCGACAGCGAGCGGTGAAAAACTGTTTTTT
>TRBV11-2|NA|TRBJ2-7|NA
CASSFESYEQYF
TGTGCCAGCAGCTTTGAGTCCTACGAGCAGTACTTC